This paragraph reports one TCR beta chain. These data come from a study of blood T cell repertoires in COVID-19. Method: immunoSEQ multiplex PCR; TCRdb's copy keeps in-frame clones and lacks some. The sample holds roughly 150,000 clones; 70% to 90% are singletons and the top ten take 25% to 30%. Germline CDR1 reads LNHDA; CDR2 reads SQIVND (reference sequence). CDR3 length: 13 amino acids. V was clipped by 5 bases and J by 5 bases; unmatched bases: 1. Sample: peripheral blood. The V and J genes are TRBV19 and TRBJ2-5; TRBD1 matches 11 bases. The source is a human donor in a cohort sampled during active COVID-19. DNA for the CDR3: TGTGCCAGTAGTGGGACAGGGGGGGAGACCCAGTACTTC. Translation gives CASSGTGGETQYF.